A single sample gave rise to the 14 T cell receptor beta chains below, sequenced in a study of CD8 T cells in ankylosing spondylitis. TCRdb passed the 5' RACE reads through MiXCR, listing each CDR3 protein once. The profile covers about 40,000 distinct CDR3 sequences, with 15% to 20% appearing a single time and 35% to 50% taken by the ten largest. Material: blood. Receptor source: a male donor with ankylosing spondylitis or in good health (not recorded which).

A few counts support this clonotype. The rearrangement links TRBV4-2 to TRBJ1-2; tentatively, D is TRBD1 (6 bases). The CDR3 length is 15 residues. The ends were cut back, 0 bases at V and 7 bases at J, with 15 bases in the middle. Germline V gene lookup returns CDR1 LGHNA and CDR2 YNFKEQ. The CDR3 region has the DNA TGTGCCAGCAGCCAAGAGAGGGGGTTGGTGTTTGGCTACACCTTC. As protein: CASSQERGLVFGYTF.

This clonotype has more than one count but fewer than ten. The chain has TRBV29-1 and TRBJ2-1, with D tentatively TRBD2 (6 bases). The length of the CDR3 is 13 residues. The V end was cut by 4 bases, the J end by 5 bases, with 12 bases between. CDR1 SQVTM and CDR2 ANQGSEA come from the germline V gene. In DNA form, the CDR3 reads TGCAGCGTTGCCCGGGGACTTGACAATGAGCAGTTCTTC. Its translation: CSVARGLDNEQFF.

In its sample, this clonotype was seen a few times. This chain uses TRBV20-1 with TRBJ1-1, with no clear D. CDR3 length: 13 amino acids. V gave up 0 bases and J gave up 1 base, with 6 bases separating them. Per germline, CDR1 DFQATT and CDR2 SNEGSKA (reference sequence). In DNA, the CDR3 is TGCAGTGCTAGAGACAGACCGAACACTGAAGCTTTCTTT. Protein product: CSARDRPNTEAFF.

The chain uses TRBV28 and TRBJ2-7, with D unresolved. The CDR3 has 15 residues. The germline gives CDR1 MDHEN, CDR2 SYDVKM. V lost 2 bases to trimming and J lost 0 bases, with 11 bases between them. CDR3 in amino acids: CASSLRAWSSYEQYF. For the CDR3, the DNA is TGTGCCAGCAGTTTAAGGGCCTGGAGCTCCTACGAGCAGTACTTC. The full variable domain, with the rest looked up from reference TRBV28 and TRBJ2-7, is DVKVTQSSRYLVKRTGEKVFLECVQDMDHENMFWYRQDPGLGLRLIYFSYDVKMKEKGDIPEGYSVSREKKERFSLILESASTNQTSMYLCASSLRAWSSYEQYFGPGTRLTVT.

This clonotype was recorded a few times. The V gene is TRBV20-1, the J gene TRBJ2-7, with D hard to call. Looked up from germline, CDR1 is DFQATT and CDR2 is SNEGSKA (reference sequence). The V end lost 3 bases, the J end lost 0 bases, and 6 bases lay between the germline ends. The CDR3 totals 12 residues. For the CDR3, the DNA is TGCAGTGCTAGGCGAACCTCCTACGAGCAGTACTTC. It encodes CSARRTSYEQYF.

The chain combines TRBV29-1 with TRBJ2-3; TRBD2 might be the D (5 bases). Trimming left V 4 bases short and J 3 bases short, with 11 bases between. CDR1 and CDR2 (germline): SQVTM, ANQGSEA. CDR3 length: 13 residues. The CDR3 DNA reads as TGCAGCGTTGGATTGCCGGGGACAGATACGCAGTATTTT. This encodes CSVGLPGTDTQYF.

The rearrangement links TRBV5-1 to TRBJ1-3; the D gene is possibly TRBD1 (5 bases). V dropped 3 bases and J dropped 4 bases, with 11 bases sitting between them. The V gene's germline CDR1 is SGHRS and CDR2 YFSETQ. CDR3 length: 14 residues. The CDR3 sequence: CASSSAGLGNTIYF. The CDR3 coding sequence is TGCGCCAGCAGCTCCGCGGGACTCGGAAACACCATATATTTT. The entire variable domain, with the rest obtained from reference TRBV5-1 and TRBJ1-3, is as follows: KAGVTQTPRYLIKTRGQQVTLSCSPISGHRSVSWYQQTPGQGLQFLFEYFSETQRNKGNFPGRFSGRQFSNSRSEMNVSTLELGDSALYLCASSSAGLGNTIYFGEGSWLTVV.

This rearrangement joins TRBV7-9 to TRBJ2-1, with 10 bases identical to TRBD2. The CDR3 spans 15 residues. V lost 0 bases, J lost 10 bases, and 6 bases stayed unmatched. In germline, CDR1 is SEHNR, CDR2 FQNEAQ (reference sequence). Here the CDR3 reads CASSLAEGLATEQFF. The CDR3 DNA reads TGTGCCAGCAGCTTAGCGGAGGGACTAGCGACCGAGCAGTTCTTC.

This rearrangement joins TRBV6-1 to TRBJ2-2; 8 positions match TRBD2. Germline loops: CDR1 MNHNS, CDR2 SASEGT. The CDR3 covers 15 residues. J was trimmed by 5 bases and V by 4 bases; bases with no gene match: 6. The CDR3 loop is CASSGRGGGTGELFF. The CDR3 coding sequence is TGTGCCAGCAGTGGTCGGGGGGGCGGGACCGGGGAGCTGTTTTTT.

J is TRBJ2-6 and V is TRBV2; D call uncertain. The CDR3 extends over 11 amino acids. Trimming removed 7 bases at V and 5 bases at J, with 3 bases between. The germline CDR1 and CDR2 sequences are SNHLY and FYNNEI. CDR3 amino acids: CASTRANVLTF. The DNA for the CDR3 is TGTGCCAGCACCCGGGCCAACGTCCTGACTTTC.

The count of this clonotype is one. This rearrangement joins TRBV29-1 to TRBJ2-6; no firm D call. Germline V gene data show CDR1 as SQVTM and CDR2 as ANQGSEA. V lost 4 bases, J lost 0 bases, and 10 bases lay in between. The CDR3 runs 15 residues. CDR3 region: CSVGSLGSGANVLTF. CDR3 sequence (DNA): TGCAGCGTTGGAAGTCTAGGCTCTGGGGCCAACGTCCTGACTTTC.

The chain combines TRBV4-3 with TRBJ2-2; maybe TRBD2 (5 bases). Germline CDR1 reads LGHNA; CDR2 reads YSLEER. The CDR3 contains 14 residues. V shed 4 bases and J shed 6 bases, with 12 bases lying between them. The CDR3 nucleotides are TGCGCCAGCAGCCTGCGAGCCGGGGCCGGGGAGCTGTTTTTT. It encodes CASSLRAGAGELFF.

In DNA form, the CDR3 reads TGCGCCAGCAGCTTGGGACTTCATACCGGGGAGCTGTTTTTT. It yields the protein CASSLGLHTGELFF. The rearrangement joins TRBV5-1 to TRBJ2-2; D remains unclear. This CDR3 is built from 14 residues. V was trimmed by 0 bases and J by 5 bases, leaving 8 bases between them. CDR1 and CDR2 from the germline V gene are SGHRS and YFSETQ. The complete variable domain, with remaining parts taken from reference TRBV5-1 and TRBJ2-2, reads KAGVTQTPRYLIKTRGQQVTLSCSPISGHRSVSWYQQTPGQGLQFLFEYFSETQRNKGNFPGRFSGRQFSNSRSEMNVSTLELGDSALYLCASSLGLHTGELFFGEGSRLTVL.

J is TRBJ2-1 and V is TRBV28, with D perhaps TRBD2 (5 bases). The germline V and J ends were trimmed by 3 bases and 8 bases, with 11 bases remaining between them. The CDR3 covers 13 residues. Germline values: CDR1 MDHEN, CDR2 SYDVKM. CDR3 residues: CASSFRLRDEQFF. CDR3 nucleotides: TGTGCCAGCAGTTTCCGACTACGGGATGAGCAGTTCTTC.